The rows below give T cell receptor beta chains drawn from one sample of a study of spatial heterogeneity in lung cancer. TCRdb fed the 5' RACE reads into MiXCR, producing one record per CDR3 protein. The repertoire holds about 38,000 distinct CDR3 sequences, 6.5% to 8.5% seen once, with 25% to 35% in the top ten. Specimen: PBMCs, collected at surgery. The receptor set was obtained from a male donor with early-stage non-small cell lung cancer. The CDR3 runs from the conserved cysteine through the conserved F or W. Each record gives: V gene, clone size, D gene, J gene, CDR3 protein, CDR3 DNA. A D gene is named only where the DNA matches it firmly. A row's size may be missing; if present it is once, few, many or a size class.

v_gene: TRBV3-1
abundance: many
d_gene: TRBD1
j_gene: TRBJ2-3
CDR3aa: CASSQGDRGGTDTQYF
CDR3nt: TGTGCCAGCAGCCAAGGCGACAGGGGGGGCACAGATACGCAGTATTTT

v_gene: TRBV7-2
abundance: NA
d_gene: TRBD1
j_gene: TRBJ1-5
CDR3aa: CASSPGQGSNQPQHF
CDR3nt: TGTGCCAGCAGCCCGGGACAGGGTAGCAATCAGCCCCAGCATTTT

v_gene: TRBV7-3
abundance: NA
d_gene: NA
j_gene: TRBJ1-2
CDR3aa: CASSLMGTGYTF
CDR3nt: TGTGCCAGCAGCTTAATGGGGACGGGCTACACCTTC

v_gene: TRBV6-2/TRBV6-3
abundance: NA
d_gene: NA
j_gene: TRBJ2-3
CDR3aa: CASSYSKAALNTQYF
CDR3nt: TGTGCCAGCAGTTACTCGAAGGCGGCCTTAAATACGCAGTATTTT

v_gene: TRBV6-2/TRBV6-3
abundance: many
d_gene: TRBD2
j_gene: TRBJ2-2
CDR3aa: CASNHHRGTSGILDTGELFF
CDR3nt: TGTGCCAGCAATCACCACCGAGGGACTAGCGGGATTTTAGACACCGGGGAGCTGTTTTTT

v_gene: TRBV14
abundance: few
d_gene: NA
j_gene: TRBJ1-3
CDR3aa: CASSQEGGSSGNTIYF
CDR3nt: TGTGCCAGCAGCCAAGAGGGGGGAAGCTCTGGAAACACCATATATTTT

v_gene: TRBV27
abundance: few
d_gene: NA
j_gene: TRBJ1-1
CDR3aa: CASIRPPGEAFF
CDR3nt: TGTGCCAGCATTAGGCCCCCTGGAGAAGCTTTCTTT

v_gene: TRBV6-1
abundance: many
d_gene: NA
j_gene: TRBJ2-1
CDR3aa: CASSEGKGGNEQFF
CDR3nt: TGTGCCAGCAGTGAGGGAAAAGGGGGCAATGAGCAGTTCTTC

v_gene: TRBV4-3
abundance: many
d_gene: NA
j_gene: TRBJ2-1
CDR3aa: CASSQMRGRYNEQFF
CDR3nt: TGCGCCAGCAGCCAAATGCGGGGCCGGTACAATGAGCAGTTCTTC

v_gene: TRBV6-2/TRBV6-3
abundance: many
d_gene: TRBD1
j_gene: TRBJ2-3
CDR3aa: CASSPDRALESDTQYF
CDR3nt: TGTGCCAGCAGCCCCGACAGGGCTTTAGAATCCGATACGCAGTATTTT

v_gene: TRBV19
abundance: few
d_gene: NA
j_gene: TRBJ1-2
CDR3aa: CASSIQGDYGYTF
CDR3nt: TGTGCCAGTAGTATCCAGGGTGACTATGGCTACACCTTC

v_gene: TRBV18
abundance: NA
d_gene: TRBD1
j_gene: TRBJ2-7
CDR3aa: CASSPRTGSYEQYF
CDR3nt: TGTGCCAGCTCACCGAGGACAGGGTCCTACGAGCAGTACTTC

v_gene: TRBV6-5
abundance: many
d_gene: TRBD1
j_gene: TRBJ2-2
CDR3aa: CASSWTGPGGELFF
CDR3nt: TGTGCCAGCAGTTGGACAGGGCCGGGCGGGGAGCTGTTTTTT

v_gene: TRBV18
abundance: many
d_gene: TRBD1
j_gene: TRBJ1-1
CDR3aa: CASTPGQGYTEAFF
CDR3nt: TGTGCCAGCACCCCGGGACAGGGATACACTGAAGCTTTCTTT

v_gene: TRBV19
abundance: NA
d_gene: TRBD2
j_gene: TRBJ2-1
CDR3aa: CASSIDVAGSYNEQFF
CDR3nt: TGTGCCAGTAGTATAGACGTAGCGGGCTCCTACAATGAGCAGTTCTTC

v_gene: TRBV20-1
abundance: NA
d_gene: NA
j_gene: TRBJ1-1
CDR3aa: CSARDRTRGPNTEAFF
CDR3nt: TGCAGTGCTAGAGATAGAACTCGTGGACCGAACACTGAAGCTTTCTTT

v_gene: TRBV6-5
abundance: NA
d_gene: NA
j_gene: TRBJ2-2
CDR3aa: CASTQRTGELFF
CDR3nt: TGTGCCAGCACTCAACGGACCGGGGAGCTGTTTTTT

v_gene: TRBV10-3
abundance: NA
d_gene: TRBD2
j_gene: TRBJ2-5
CDR3aa: CAISTSLAGNQETQYF
CDR3nt: TGTGCCATCAGTACCTCGCTAGCGGGGAATCAAGAGACCCAGTACTTC

v_gene: TRBV6-5
abundance: few
d_gene: NA
j_gene: TRBJ1-2
CDR3aa: CASSRQGGGTGGYTF
CDR3nt: TGTGCCAGCAGTCGTCAGGGTGGAGGAACGGGCGGCTACACCTTC

v_gene: TRBV29-1
abundance: many
d_gene: TRBD1
j_gene: TRBJ2-7
CDR3aa: CSVEKQGSSYEQYF
CDR3nt: TGCAGCGTTGAAAAACAGGGGAGCTCCTACGAGCAGTACTTC

v_gene: TRBV6-4
abundance: many
d_gene: TRBD2
j_gene: TRBJ2-1
CDR3aa: CASSLTSESSYNEQFF
CDR3nt: TGTGCCAGCAGCTTGACTAGCGAGAGCTCCTACAATGAGCAGTTCTTC

v_gene: TRBV9
abundance: NA
d_gene: NA
j_gene: TRBJ1-5
CDR3aa: CASSPGLSNQPQHF
CDR3nt: TGTGCCAGCAGCCCGGGTCTTAGCAATCAGCCCCAGCATTTT